A single sample gave rise to the 11 T cell receptor beta chains below, sequenced in a study of CD8 T cells in Susac syndrome. RNA was extracted with the RNeasy kit, and a quantity of about 0.45 to 1 ug was reverse transcribed using random hexamers. TCRdb processed the immunoSEQ multiplex PCR reads anew with MiXCR; each CDR3 protein has one entry. The sample has roughly 200,000 distinct CDR3 sequences; roughly 95% are singletons. Input material: CD8+ T cells from PBMCs. Source of these receptors: a human donor with multiple sclerosis.

J is TRBJ2-7 and V is TRBV7-6, with 8 bases lining up with TRBD1. Unmatched junction bases numbered 8, after V lost 4 bases and J lost 6 bases. CDR3 length: 14 residues. Germline-derived CDR1 and CDR2 are SGHVS and FNYEAQ. The DNA of the CDR3 is TGTGCCAGCAGCTCGAGCCAGGGGGCGTCCGAGCAGTACTTC. Translation gives CASSSSQGASEQYF.

The sample holds a few counts of this clonotype. The junction and the germline gene differ at one end; a read error may be behind it. The chain employs TRBV6-5 and TRBJ2-1, with unresolved D. Germline assignment: CDR1 MNHEY and CDR2 SVGAGI. The CDR3 spans 11 residues. The CDR3 loop is CASIYYNEQFF. As DNA, the CDR3 is TGTGCCAGCATTTACTACAATGAGCAGTTCTTC.

The chain uses TRBV19 and TRBJ1-5; D is ambiguous. The CDR3 consists of 15 residues. Deletions cut 3 bases from V and 0 bases from J, with 9 bases between. Germline loops: CDR1 LNHDA, CDR2 SQIVND (reference sequence). DNA of the CDR3: TGTGCCAGTAGTATTGGGCGGACTAGCAATCAGCCCCAGCATTTT. It yields the protein CASSIGRTSNQPQHF.

The chain links TRBV13 to TRBJ2-6; no clear D gene. Per the germline V gene, CDR1 is PRHDT and CDR2 is FYEKMQ (reference sequence). The germline V and J ends were trimmed by 5 bases and 2 bases, with 7 bases remaining between them. There are 14 residues in the CDR3. The CDR3 nucleotides read TGTGCCAGCAGCCCCCGTGCTGGGGCCAACGTCCTGACTTTC. As protein: CASSPRAGANVLTF. The variable domain in full, completed from reference TRBV13 and TRBJ2-6, reads AAGVIQSPRHLIKEKRETATLKCYPIPRHDTVYWYQQGPGQDPQFLISFYEKMQSDKGSIPDRFSAQQFSDYHSELNMSSLELGDSALYFCASSPRAGANVLTFGAGSRLTVL.

The chain combines TRBV3-1 with TRBJ2-1; no definite D call. CDR3 length: 15 residues. Germline V gives CDR1 LGHDT, CDR2 YNNKEL (reference sequence). The V end was cut by 0 bases, the J end by 5 bases, with 11 bases between. CDR3 region: CASSQEGKGNNEQFF. Here the CDR3 DNA reads TGTGCCAGCAGCCAAGAAGGAAAGGGAAACAATGAGCAGTTCTTC.

This chain joins TRBV29-1 and TRBJ2-7; TRBD1 is a possible D gene (5 bases). CDR3 length: 14 amino acids. V shed 4 bases and J shed 0 bases, with 13 bases lying between them. Looked up from germline, CDR1 is SQVTM and CDR2 is ANQGSEA. CDR3 sequence (DNA): TGCAGCGTTGCGGGCAGGGCGAGCTCCTACGAGCAGTACTTC. It encodes CSVAGRASSYEQYF.

V gene TRBV7-9 combines with J gene TRBJ2-5; maybe TRBD1 (7 bases). The CDR3 covers 14 residues. Trimming shortened V by 8 bases and J by 2 bases, and 15 bases separated the two germline ends. Germline loops: CDR1 SEHNR, CDR2 FQNEAQ (reference sequence). The CDR3 loop is CASLETGTQETQYF. The CDR3 DNA reads TGTGCCAGCCTGGAGACAGGGACTCAAGAGACCCAGTACTTC.

The chain carries TRBV28 and TRBJ1-5; D gene uncertain. The CDR3 has 15 residues. The germline V gene has CDR1 MDHEN and CDR2 SYDVKM. The V end was cut by 3 bases, the J end by 2 bases, with 11 bases between. The CDR3 DNA follows: TGTGCCAGCAGTTTTAGTGGGCCAGGCAATCAGCCCCAGCATTTT. Translating gives CASSFSGPGNQPQHF.

J is TRBJ1-6 and V is TRBV27, with D tentatively TRBD1 (5 bases). The CDR3 consists of 15 residues. V lost 6 bases and J 4 bases, leaving 13 bases between the germline ends. From germline, CDR1 is MNHEY and CDR2 SMNVEV (reference sequence). The chain's CDR3 is CASSPPGGYNSPLHF. The CDR3 region has the DNA TGTGCCAGCAGCCCTCCGGGGGGTTATAATTCACCCCTCCACTTT.

The chain recombines TRBV13 with TRBJ2-1, with 13 bases identical to TRBD2. The length of the CDR3 is 17 residues. CDR1 and CDR2 from the germline V gene are PRHDT and FYEKMQ (reference sequence). Germline trimming cut 5 bases from V and 2 bases from J; bases unmatched to any gene: 6. CDR3 DNA: TGTGCCAGCAGCGCGCGACTAGCGGGAGGACCCTACAATGAGCAGTTCTTC. Translated, it gives CASSARLAGGPYNEQFF. The full variable domain, completed using reference TRBV13 and TRBJ2-1, is AAGVIQSPRHLIKEKRETATLKCYPIPRHDTVYWYQQGPGQDPQFLISFYEKMQSDKGSIPDRFSAQQFSDYHSELNMSSLELGDSALYFCASSARLAGGPYNEQFFGPGTRLTVL.

The chain couples TRBV4-1 to TRBJ2-7, with a weak D call TRBD2 (5 bases). The CDR3 has 15 amino acids. Trimming stripped 2 bases from V and 3 bases from J, with 14 bases between. The germline gives CDR1 MGHRA, CDR2 YSYEKL. The CDR3 sequence: CASSQIPGVFYEQYF. The CDR3 DNA reads TGCGCCAGCAGCCAAATTCCCGGGGTGTTCTACGAGCAGTACTTC.